This TCR beta chain emerged from a study of cytomegalovirus exposure and HLA in healthy donors. The germline V gene encodes CDR1 SGHAT and CDR2 FQDESV (reference sequence). V lost 5 bases and J lost 0, with 5 bases in between. The CDR3 has 13 residues. Clones were read by immunoSEQ multiplex PCR, and TCRdb kept only the in-frame ones, dropping some. The table has 90,000 to 150,000 clones, approximately 87% seen once. The sequence was collected from a woman under 30 in good health and CMV-seropositive. The source material was PBMCs. The chain carries TRBV11-1 and TRBJ2-1; the D is unclear. CDR3 residues: CASSESSYNEQFF. In nucleotides, the CDR3 is TGTGCCAGCAGCGAGAGCTCCTACAATGAGCAGTTCTTC.